The 18 T cell receptor beta chains given below trace back to one sample, sequenced in a study of T cells in Graves' hyperthyroidism and ophthalmopathy (dated by TCRdb to the late 2010s). Libraries were built with multiplex PCR. TCRdb names Illumina HiSeq 2000 as the instrument used. TCR beta CDR3 regions were amplified from RNA transcripts. A first-round RT-PCR of the TCR CDR3 used the HTBI primer set with the Qiagen OneStep RT-PCR kit. The raw public reads went through TCRdb reprocessing: fastp at Q25, MiXCR clone calling, in-frame beta chains kept. When rows share a CDR3 protein, they turn into one entry using the most common DNA and genes. Here the sample has more than 300,000 distinct CDR3 sequences; 17% occur a single time. The ten largest account for roughly 35% of the sample. Sequenced input: blood. The receptors here all came from a woman aged 25 to 39 with Graves' hyperthyroidism that later progressed to Graves' ophthalmopathy.

This clonotype was counted ten times or more. The chain employs TRBV20-1 and TRBJ2-7, with D hard to call. Germline-derived CDR1 and CDR2 are DFQATT and SNEGSKA (reference sequence). This CDR3 region has 17 residues. Trimming removed 0 bases at V and 6 bases at J, with 24 bases between. The CDR3 DNA is TGCAGTGCTAGAGATCGGTCCGGTCAATCAATCTCCGGCGAGCAGTACTTC. Translated, it gives CSARDRSGQSISGEQYF.

This clonotype appeared a few times. A much larger clone lies one base from this, so it may be a read error. This chain joins TRBV28 and TRBJ2-7; D assignment may be TRBD1 or TRBD2 (5 bases each). In germline, CDR1 is MDHEN, CDR2 SYDVKM. This CDR3 has 12 amino acids. CDR3 DNA sequence: TGTGCCGCAGGGACGGTCTCCTGCGAGCAGTACTTC. Encoded protein: CAAGTVSCEQYF.

A few counts support this clonotype. Here the CDR3 reads CASSPHLRTGGGYTF. Written as DNA, the CDR3 is TGTGCCAGCAGCCCTCACCTCCGGACAGGGGGTGGCTACACCTTC. V is TRBV14 and J is TRBJ1-2, with TRBD1 matching over 10 bases. The ends lost 4 bases at V and 7 bases at J; junction bases unmatched: 9. This CDR3 is built from 15 residues. Germline values: CDR1 SGHDN, CDR2 FVKESK.

In its sample, this clonotype was seen many times. This sequence joins TRBV28 and TRBJ2-7; D unclear. The V end was cut by 2 bases, the J end by 3 bases, with 5 bases between. The CDR3 runs 12 residues. Germline CDR1 reads MDHEN; CDR2 reads SYDVKM. CDR3 nucleotides: TGTGCCAGCAGTTTAATGCACTACGAGCAGTACTTC. Translation gives CASSLMHYEQYF.

In its sample, this clonotype was seen many times. The chain employs TRBV6-1 and TRBJ2-3, with a possible D match to TRBD1 (6 bases). V was trimmed by 3 bases and J by 1 base, leaving 8 bases between them. The CDR3 runs to 14 residues. Looked up from germline, CDR1 is MNHNS and CDR2 is SASEGT. CDR3 nucleotides: TGTGCCAGCAGTGAGGGGGCGGGCACAGATACGCAGTATTTT. Protein product: CASSEGAGTDTQYF.

This clonotype was picked up many times. V usage is TRBV6-1 and J usage is TRBJ2-7; D could derive from TRBD1 or TRBD2 (5 bases each). CDR1 is MNHNS and CDR2 is SASEGT in the germline V gene. This CDR3 comprises 13 residues. Trimming pared 5 bases from V and 6 bases from J, leaving 14 bases between. As DNA, the CDR3 is TGTGCCAGCAGTTCAGGGTCAGAGGGCGAGCAGTACTTC. Translation gives CASSSGSEGEQYF.

This clonotype was counted ten times or more. The rearrangement uses TRBV2 and TRBJ2-7; TRBD2 matches at 10 bases. CDR1 and CDR2 from the germline V gene are SNHLY and FYNNEI. The length of the CDR3 is 18 residues. Germline trimming cut 2 bases from V and 1 base from J; bases unmatched to any gene: 11. The DNA for the CDR3 is TGTGCCAGCAGTGAACGAGCCCCTAGCGGGAGATCTTCCTACGAGCAGTACTTC. Its translation: CASSERAPSGRSSYEQYF.

The sample holds a few counts of this clonotype. The CDR3 here is CASSPRQTGSSGNTIYF. The CDR3 coding sequence is TGTGCCAGCAGCCCTCGCCAGACAGGGAGCTCTGGAAACACCATATATTTT. The chain couples TRBV9 to TRBJ1-3; 7 bases line up with TRBD1. This CDR3 spans 17 amino acids. Germline CDR1 is SGDLS and CDR2 is YYNGEE. The ends lost 4 bases at V and 0 bases at J; junction bases unmatched: 10.

This clonotype was recorded at least ten times. The J gene is TRBJ2-2, the V gene TRBV7-6; perhaps TRBD1 as D (6 bases). The CDR3 sequence is 14 residues long. Deletions cut 2 bases from V and 3 bases from J, with 7 bases between. Germline CDR1 SGHVS, CDR2 FNYEAQ. The chain's CDR3 is CASSLNRDTGELFF. CDR3 nucleotides: TGTGCCAGCAGCTTAAACAGGGACACCGGGGAGCTGTTTTTT. The full variable domain, completed using reference TRBV7-6 and TRBJ2-2, is GAGVSQSPRYKVTKRGQDVALRCDPISGHVSLYWYRQALGQGPEFLTYFNYEAQQDKSGLPNDRFSAERPEGSISTLTIQRTEQRDSAMYRCASSLNRDTGELFFGEGSRLTVL.

At least ten counts were recorded for this clonotype. This chain links TRBV11-1 with TRBJ2-1, with 7 bases identical to TRBD1. The J segment lost 6 bases and the V segment lost 5 bases, leaving 4 bases of the junction unmatched. The CDR3 extends over 13 amino acids. CDR1 SGHAT and CDR2 FQDESV come from the germline V gene (reference sequence). The CDR3 bases are TGTGCCAGCAGCCCAGGACAGGCCAATGAGCAGTTCTTC. This sequence encodes CASSPGQANEQFF.

The chain joins TRBV24-1 to TRBJ2-5; D is uncertain. The CDR3 has 15 amino acids. Germline CDR1 KGHDR, CDR2 SFDVKD. V shed 0 bases and J shed 5 bases, with 12 bases lying between them. As DNA, the CDR3 is TGTGCCACCAGTGATTTGTCGGCGTCCGGGGAGACCCAGTACTTC. It translates to CATSDLSASGETQYF.

In this sample, this clonotype turned up many times. The rearrangement uses TRBV28 and TRBJ2-1; possible D gene TRBD2, 6 bases. Deletions cut 5 bases from V and 6 bases from J, with 20 bases between. This CDR3 contains 16 residues. The germline gives CDR1 MDHEN, CDR2 SYDVKM. In DNA, the CDR3 is TGTGCCAGCAGTCTAGGCAGACTAGTGGTACCCAATGAGCAGTTCTTC. Translation gives CASSLGRLVVPNEQFF.

The table lists this clonotype with many counts. The rearrangement uses TRBV12-3 or TRBV12-4 and TRBJ1-1; TRBD1 aligns across 7 bases. The length of the CDR3 is 12 residues. Germline trimming cut 6 bases from V and 8 bases from J; bases unmatched to any gene: 6. The CDR3 region is CASRGVGQEAFF. The CDR3 bases are TGTGCCAGCAGGGGCGTGGGACAGGAAGCTTTCTTT.

This clonotype was recorded many times. The chain joins TRBV11-2 to TRBJ2-5, with 8 bases aligning to TRBD1. Germline V gene data show CDR1 as SGHAT and CDR2 as FQNNGV. After removal of 2 bases from V and 1 base from J, the junction contained 0 bases not matched to a gene. This CDR3 has 14 residues. The CDR3 coding sequence is TGTGCCAGCAGCTTAACAGGGGGCCAAGAGACCCAGTACTTC. The encoded protein is CASSLTGGQETQYF.

The chain couples TRBV9 to TRBJ2-1; the match to TRBD2 covers 10 bases. Germline V CDR1 and CDR2: SGDLS, YYNGEE. J lost 5 bases, V lost 1 base, and 3 bases had no gene match. The CDR3 loop spans 15 amino acids. The CDR3: CASSVTSGIDNEQFF. Written as DNA, the CDR3 is TGTGCCAGCAGCGTAACTAGCGGGATCGACAATGAGCAGTTCTTC.

The chain carries TRBV19 and TRBJ1-1, with D tentatively TRBD1 (5 bases). CDR3 length: 18 residues. CDR1 and CDR2 (germline): LNHDA, SQIVND (reference sequence). With 7 bases removed from V and 3 bases from J, the gap between germline ends came to 27 bases. CDR3 amino acids: CASKTLRDAQLPHTEAFF. The CDR3 DNA reads TGTGCCAGTAAAACTCTCCGGGACGCCCAACTCCCCCACACTGAAGCTTTCTTT.

This clonotype was observed many times. The CDR3 loop reads CASSLGRTGQHEQYF. The DNA for the CDR3 is TGTGCCAGCAGCCTCGGACGGACAGGGCAGCACGAGCAGTACTTC. This chain uses TRBV7-8 with TRBJ2-7; 8 nucleotides align to TRBD1. The germline V gene encodes CDR1 SGHVS and CDR2 FQNEAQ. The CDR3 totals 15 residues. V lost 5 bases to trimming and J lost 5 bases; unmatched junction nucleotides: 11. The complete variable domain, with remaining parts taken from reference TRBV7-8 and TRBJ2-7, reads GAGVSQSPRYKVAKRGQDVALRCDPISGHVSLFWYQQALGQGPEFLTYFQNEAQLDKSGLPSDRFFAERPEGSVSTLKIQRTQQEDSAVYLCASSLGRTGQHEQYFGPGTRLTVT.

This clonotype showed up many times. V gene TRBV12-3 or TRBV12-4 combines with J gene TRBJ2-7; no firm D call. The V end was cut by 2 bases, the J end by 5 bases, with 16 bases between. The CDR3 runs to 15 residues. The CDR3 DNA sequence: TGTGCCAGCAGTTTATCCGAGACCGGCAGCCACGAGCAGTACTTC. Its protein is CASSLSETGSHEQYF.